This T cell receptor (beta chain) was sequenced during a study of Graves' ophthalmopathy and Graves' hyperthyroidism. Points from the study as a whole: Using 13 signatures, a model distinguished ophthalmopathy from stable hyperthyroidism, reaching around 90% sensitivity and 80% to 83% specificity.

As the template, RNA transcripts were used to amplify TCR beta CDR3 regions. HTBI primers primed a first-round RT-PCR, and a second-round multiplex PCR followed. TCRdb reanalysed the multiplex PCR reads using MiXCR and keeps one entry per CDR3 protein. The sample carries 500,000 to 700,000 distinct CDR3 sequences, under 45% recorded once. This clonotype was recorded only once. Its target is unknown. This CDR3 comprises 11 residues. The V and J ends lost 10 bases and 6 bases respectively, with 12 bases between them. Germline CDR1 and CDR2: WSHSY and SAAADI. Aged 18 to 65, hyperthyroidism patients had new diagnoses of under 2 months' duration.

The J gene is TRBJ1-2, the V gene TRBV10-2; D is possibly TRBD1 (6 bases). The specimen was peripheral blood or thyroid tissue (not recorded which). This TCR came from an adult man with Graves' hyperthyroidism. The DNA of the CDR3 is TGCGCCACCGGGACAAATAATGGCTACACCTTC. It is translated as CATGTNNGYTF.